This entry features one T cell receptor (beta chain) sequence. The antigen this receptor binds is unknown. No per-base quality is available; no much larger clone lies one base away. Ficoll-Paque density gradient centrifugation was used to isolate PBMCs. This entry is derived from a study of T-cell memory formation after mild COVID-19 (TCRdb year 2021). Regarding the complete study: Most TCR sequence clusters were specific to one of the two donors. T-cell clones expanding and contracting after mild COVID-19 in two donors were tracked by longitudinal TCRalpha and TCRbeta repertoire sequencing. Two young, previously healthy adult volunteers made up the cohort, one male and one female.

The CDR3 goes from the cysteine to the phenylalanine over 16 residues. This entry keeps only the CDR3 DNA: 48 bases, framed from base 1. The germline V gene specifies SGHVS as CDR1 and FQNEAQ as CDR2. V is pruned by 4 bases and J by 0 bases, leaving 3 bases of the junction without a gene match. The sequencing machine was an Illumina NovaSeq 6000. cDNA libraries for TCRalpha and TCRbeta were prepared by 5'RACE using constant-segment primers, with sample barcodes and unique molecular identifiers added. Trizol reagent was used to extract RNA from every sample. Library amplification was performed in two PCR steps, and a second sample barcode and Illumina TruSeq adapters were introduced in the second step. Sequencing of libraries was performed on an Illumina NovaSeq with 2 x 150 bp paired-end reads. As for the original processing: With migec v1.2.7, reads were demultiplexed and then collapsed into UMI-guided consensus sequences. Using mixcr v2.1.11, UMI consensuses were aligned to TRA and TRB V and J templates and then assembled into clonotypes. Expanded or contracted clonotypes were those called significant by both edgeR and NoisET, with noise models trained on biological replicates. For edgeR calls, a false discovery rate-adjusted p below 0.01 and a log2 fold-change threshold of 1 were applied. As an exploratory analysis of dynamics, max-normalized trajectories of the 1000 most abundant clonotypes were examined by PCA with hierarchical clustering. Each responding clone was given a CD4 or CD8 phenotype based on the CD4+ and CD8+ repertoires, which had been sequenced separately. TCRdb itself trimmed the public reads at Q25 with fastp, ran MiXCR and retained productive beta chains. One record per CDR3 amino acid sequence lists the most common genes and DNA. These V and J calls rely on TCRdb rather than the paper's analysis. This sample holds roughly 250,000 distinct CDR3 sequences; around 15% were observed only once. The ten largest clonotypes hold 3.5% of the sample.

Study-wide conclusions, independent of this receptor: Balanced CD4/CD8 phenotypes were observed for clones contracting from day 15 to 85, whereas a bias towards CD4+ was observed for a second wave of clones expanding from day 15 to 37. The study covered only a couple of mild cases, and larger cohorts including severe cases with pre-infection samples were considered necessary. Whether the second-wave clones peaking on day 37 were SARS-CoV-2 specific was not confirmed. Some responding clones were detected in pre-infection memory, which suggested that pre-existing cross-reactive memory T cells had joined the SARS-CoV-2 response. Contracting CD4+ clones appeared mostly in the CM and EM memory subsets, whereas CD8+ clones were enriched in EMRA.

Sequencing used PBMCs or a T cell subset sorted from them (not recorded which). The receptor was derived from a man aged 18 to 29 who had mild COVID-19 (a few samples of this study predate the infection). The sample titles of this study are shuffled in the database, so cell type and time point are left out; the donor was told from shared clones. The chain joins TRBV7-8 to TRBJ2-6; 7 of the junction bases match TRBD2. The DNA sequence is given as TGTGCCAGCAGCTCGCGGGGGATCTCTGGGGCCAACGTCCTGACTTTC. Its protein is CASSSRGISGANVLTF.